This TCR beta chain was found in a study of blood T cell repertoires in COVID-19. Overall study context: Researchers got acute and convalescent COVID-19 samples from the United States, Italy and Spain.

Clinical history as reported by participants underpinned cohort assignment. Under the authors' procedure: Reference gene primer amplification gave estimated nucleated cell counts. Assay used: immunoSEQ multiplex PCR; TCRdb lists only in-frame clones, some missing. V, J and clone size reflect that table, while D and trimming were determined from the DNA. The sample has 300,000 to 350,000 clones; around 89% are singletons. The receptor comes from a woman between 18 and 30 years old with acute COVID-19. Sequencing was carried out using PBMCs or T cells enriched from blood (not recorded which).

DNA for the CDR3: TGTGCCAGCAGCGTAGCTTCAGGGGCGAAGAGAAACACCATATATTTT. Protein: CASSVASGAKRNTIYF. The chain has TRBV9 and TRBJ1-3, with D perhaps matching TRBD1 (6 bases). Looked up from germline, CDR1 is SGDLS and CDR2 is YYNGEE. The length of the CDR3 is 16 residues. With 0 bases removed from V and 5 bases from J, the gap between germline ends came to 15 bases.